Listed here are 6 T cell receptor beta chains from one sample, sequenced in a study of T-cell memory formation after mild COVID-19. From the 5' RACE reads, TCRdb called clonotypes with MiXCR, one entry per CDR3 protein. In the table there are some 300,000 distinct CDR3 sequences, less than 25% of which are singletons. The specimen sequenced was PBMCs or a T cell subset sorted from them (not recorded which). The receptor set was obtained from a man in his late teens or twenties who had mild COVID-19 (a few samples of this study predate the infection). Cell type and time point are not known.

The CDR3 DNA sequence: TGCAGCGTGACTAGCGGGGGGGACACAGATACGCAGTATTTT. Amino acids: CSVTSGGDTDTQYF. The chain uses TRBV29-1 and TRBJ2-3, with 14 positions matching TRBD2. The CDR3 spans 14 residues. Germline V CDR1 and CDR2: SQVTM, ANQGSEA. V shed 6 bases, J shed 2 bases, and the junction held 1 base outside the gene matches.

In this sample, this clonotype turned up a few times. The CDR3 reads CASSADRDRNTEAFF. Written as DNA, the CDR3 is TGTGCCAGCAGCGCCGACCGGGACAGGAACACTGAAGCTTTCTTT. The gene calls are TRBV9 and TRBJ1-1; 7 nucleotides match TRBD1. Losses at the gene ends were 3 bases for V and 1 base for J; bases not matched to a gene: 6. The CDR3 sequence is 15 residues long. Germline CDR1 is SGDLS and CDR2 is YYNGEE. Complete variable domain (other parts from reference TRBV9 and TRBJ1-1): DSGVTQTPKHLITATGQRVTLRCSPRSGDLSVYWYQQSLDQGLQFLIQYYNGEERAKGNILERFSAQQFPDLHSELNLSSLELGDSALYFCASSADRDRNTEAFFGQGTRLTVV.

The chain uses TRBV4-2 and TRBJ2-4; D is unclear. The CDR3 extends over 16 amino acids. Trimming pared 4 bases from V and 0 bases from J, leaving 13 bases between. CDR1 and CDR2 (germline): LGHNA, YNFKEQ. The CDR3 reads CASSLTEDLAKNIQYF. DNA for the CDR3: TGTGCCAGCAGCCTCACGGAAGATTTAGCCAAAAACATTCAGTACTTC.

V usage is TRBV29-1 and J usage is TRBJ1-1; a weak D match, TRBD1 (6 bases). Trimming took 6 bases from V and 5 from J, leaving 22 bases between them. CDR3 length: 15 residues. The germline gives CDR1 SQVTM, CDR2 ANQGSEA. In DNA, the CDR3 is TGCAGCGTACAAGTCAACCAGGGGTGGGATACTGAAGCTTTCTTT. It encodes CSVQVNQGWDTEAFF.

This clonotype was detected many times. The rearrangement uses TRBV7-9 and TRBJ2-1, with 11 bases that match TRBD2. This CDR3 comprises 15 residues. Trimming cost V 6 bases and J 7 bases; bases outside gene matches: 8. Germline V gene data show CDR1 as SEHNR and CDR2 as FQNEAQ (reference sequence). The CDR3: CASRYSGGALNEQFF. The CDR3 DNA sequence: TGTGCCAGCAGGTATAGCGGGGGGGCGCTTAATGAGCAGTTCTTC.

The J gene is TRBJ2-7, the V gene TRBV4-3; the D call may be TRBD1 or TRBD2 (5 bases each). The CDR3 spans 14 residues. Germline V gene lookup returns CDR1 LGHNA and CDR2 YSLEER. Deletions cut 1 base from V and 2 bases from J, with 9 bases between. DNA of the CDR3: TGCGCCAGCAGCCAAGGGGGGAGAACCTACGAGCAGTACTTC. This gives the protein CASSQGGRTYEQYF.